This entry lists 3 T cell receptor beta chains sequenced from one sample in a study of T cells after yellow fever vaccination. In TCRdb, the 5' RACE reads were re-called with MiXCR into one record per CDR3 protein. The sample holds around 330,000 distinct CDR3 sequences, around 3.6% seen once. The material was PBMCs, obtained on the day of the yellow fever booster vaccination. The receptors come from a man between 18 and 29 years old who received the YFV17D yellow fever vaccine.

This clonotype was recorded a few times. The chain uses TRBV7-2 and TRBJ2-2; perhaps TRBD2 as D (6 bases). In germline, CDR1 is SGHTA, CDR2 FQGNSA. V lost 1 base and J 4 bases, leaving 10 bases between the germline ends. This CDR3 region has 15 residues. The CDR3, as DNA: TGTGCCAGCAGCTTAGGCGGGGCGATCACCGGGGAGCTGTTTTTT. Amino acid sequence: CASSLGGAITGELFF.

V and J are TRBV7-9 and TRBJ2-3; D is unresolved. Germline CDR1 is SEHNR and CDR2 is FQNEAQ (reference sequence). The V end lost 5 bases, the J end lost 2 bases, and 17 bases lay between the germline ends. This CDR3 is 16 amino acids long. The CDR3 region has the DNA TGTGCCAGCAGCCCAAGACTCCCGGCAAACACAGATACGCAGTATTTT. This gives the protein CASSPRLPANTDTQYF.

V gene TRBV21-1 combines with J gene TRBJ2-7; the listed D gene, TRBD2, was not tested against the DNA. TRBV21-1 is shown as a pseudogene. The CDR3 loop spans 16 amino acids. The CDR3 sequence is CASSKPRTSGFYEQYV. CDR3 coding DNA: TGTGCCAGCAGCAAACCAAGGACTAGCGGTTTTTACGAGCAGTACGTC.